The next 19 T cell receptor beta chains were all read from a single sample in a study of shared clonotypes between healthy human individuals. Only in-frame clones appear in the TCRdb table, and some are missing; sequencing was by immunoSEQ multiplex PCR. The sample lists some 2 million clones, 95% occurring once. The specimen sequenced was naive CD4+ T cells sorted from blood. Subset noted: CD45RA+ positively selected. Source of these receptors: a man between 18 and 35 years old in good health.

This clone has a single count. The rearrangement links TRBV5-1 to TRBJ2-2; D is unresolved. Deletions cut 7 bases from V and 0 bases from J, with 10 bases between. This CDR3 comprises 14 residues. Germline CDR1 reads SGHRS; CDR2 reads YFSETQ. The CDR3 region is CASLKSPNTGELFF. The CDR3 coding sequence is TGCGCCAGCCTTAAGAGTCCGAACACCGGGGAGCTGTTTTTT.

The chain couples TRBV6-6 to TRBJ2-7, with 7 bases that match TRBD2. The junction had 11 bases not matched to a gene; V was cut back by 6 bases and J by 3 bases. Germline values: CDR1 MNHNY, CDR2 SVGAGI (reference sequence). The CDR3 has 15 amino acids. CDR3 region: CASSPPGGSHYEQYF. CDR3 bases: TGTGCCAGCAGCCCCCCCGGCGGGAGCCACTACGAGCAGTACTTC.

This rearrangement joins TRBV7-6 to TRBJ2-1; tentatively, D is TRBD2 (5 bases). The CDR3 loop spans 19 amino acids. From germline, CDR1 is SGHVS and CDR2 FNYEAQ. Trimming removed 2 bases at V and 2 bases at J, with 22 bases between. The CDR3 protein is CASSLWRVGRGEAYNEQFF. The CDR3 DNA reads TGTGCCAGCAGCTTATGGCGGGTCGGTCGCGGAGAAGCCTACAATGAGCAGTTCTTC.

The V gene is TRBV29-1, the J gene TRBJ1-4; D is undetermined. Germline CDR1 and CDR2: SQVTM and ANQGSEA. The CDR3 spans 13 residues. V was shortened by 5 bases and J by 0 bases, with 7 bases between the two germline ends. CDR3 DNA: TGCAGCGTTTACACCGCAACTAATGAAAAACTGTTTTTT. Its protein is CSVYTATNEKLFF.

As to this clone: This specimen includes other DNA sequences encoding the same CDR3. DNA of the CDR3: TGTGCCAGCAGCTTGAGCAGCACAGATACGCAGTATTTT. Encoded protein: CASSLSSTDTQYF. The chain is built from TRBV5-4 and TRBJ2-3; unclear D gene. The CDR3 has 13 amino acids. Germline CDR1 reads SGHNT; CDR2 reads YYREEE (reference sequence). The V and J ends lost 1 base and 0 bases respectively, with 3 bases between them.

In the case of this clone: The sample contains more than one DNA sequence encoding this CDR3. The rearrangement joins TRBV20-1 to TRBJ2-7; D unresolved. Trimming left V 4 bases short and J 1 base short, with 5 bases between. This CDR3 comprises 11 residues. Germline V gives CDR1 DFQATT, CDR2 SNEGSKA (reference sequence). The CDR3 DNA reads as TGCAGTGCTAAGGTATCCTACGAGCAGTACTTC. It specifies CSAKVSYEQYF.

This clone was recorded once. The CDR3 spells CASRQTSTDTQYF. The CDR3 DNA follows: TGTGCCAGTAGACAGACATCCACAGATACGCAGTATTTT. The chain employs TRBV19 and TRBJ2-3; D unclear. There are 13 residues in the CDR3. Germline CDR1 LNHDA, CDR2 SQIVND (reference sequence). Trimming cost V 6 bases and J 2 bases, with 9 bases left between them.

The gene calls are TRBV29-1 and TRBJ2-6; no clear D. Trimming cost V 7 bases and J 2 bases, with 6 bases left between them. The CDR3 has 12 amino acids. The V gene's germline CDR1 is SQVTM and CDR2 ANQGSEA. The CDR3 nucleotides read TGCAGCGCAGGAGCTGGGGCCAACGTCCTGACTTTC. Translating gives CSAGAGANVLTF.

The chain links TRBV30 to TRBJ2-1; D ambiguous. The CDR3 is 13 amino acids. CDR1 is GTSNPN, CDR2 SVGIG, per germline (reference sequence). Between the trimmed V and J ends, which lost 4 bases and 5 bases, there was a span of 12 bases. Written as DNA, the CDR3 is TGTGCCTGGAAACAGACGAAAGACAATGAGCAGTTCTTC. Encoded protein: CAWKQTKDNEQFF.

The rearrangement uses TRBV7-8 and TRBJ1-2; 8 bases are a match to TRBD1. V trimming: 1 base; J trimming: 7 bases; junction bases outside the gene matches: 5. There are 14 residues in the CDR3. CDR1 is SGHVS and CDR2 is FQNEAQ in the germline V gene. This CDR3 is CASSLVETGVGYTF. In DNA form, the CDR3 reads TGTGCCAGCAGCTTAGTTGAGACAGGGGTTGGCTACACCTTC.

The genes are TRBV19 and TRBJ2-3; TRBD1 aligns across 7 bases. CDR3 length: 14 residues. The ends lost 5 bases at V and 0 bases at J; junction bases unmatched: 2. Looked up from germline, CDR1 is LNHDA and CDR2 is SQIVND (reference sequence). CDR3: CASSEGASTDTQYF. CDR3 in DNA: TGTGCCAGTAGTGAGGGGGCAAGCACAGATACGCAGTATTTT.

V gene TRBV7-2 combines with J gene TRBJ2-5; TRBD1 or TRBD2 may be the D gene (5 bases each). Trimming shortened V by 6 bases and J by 9 bases, and 17 bases separated the two germline ends. Germline values: CDR1 SGHTA, CDR2 FQGNSA. The CDR3 length is 13 residues. The CDR3 protein is CASSPGPNGAQYF. CDR3 coding DNA: TGTGCCAGCAGTCCGGGACCCAATGGGGCCCAGTACTTC.

The chain uses TRBV7-3 and TRBJ2-5, with a tentative D call TRBD2 (6 bases). V gave up 2 bases and J gave up 5 bases, with 15 bases separating them. This CDR3 comprises 15 residues. Germline CDR1 SGHTA, CDR2 FQGTGA. The CDR3 DNA follows: TGTGCCAGCAGCTTAGGGGGAGGACTTATGGAGACCCAGTACTTC. Amino acid sequence: CASSLGGGLMETQYF.

This sequence joins TRBV11-1 and TRBJ1-1; no firm D call. Germline CDR1 and CDR2: SGHAT and FQDESV (reference sequence). Trimming cost V 5 bases and J 1 base, with 8 bases left between them. This CDR3 is 13 amino acids long. CDR3 amino acids: CASSGRWNTEAFF. The CDR3 DNA is TGTGCCAGCAGCGGGAGGTGGAACACTGAAGCTTTCTTT. The full variable domain, with the rest looked up from reference TRBV11-1 and TRBJ1-1, is EAEVAQSPRYKITEKSQAVAFWCDPISGHATLYWYRQILGQGPELLVQFQDESVVDDSQLPKDRFSAERLKGVDSTLKIQPAELGDSAMYLCASSGRWNTEAFFGQGTRLTVV.

Here the CDR3 reads CASSPRTGLQSSYNSPLHF. The DNA for the CDR3 is TGTGCCAGCAGCCCCAGGACGGGATTGCAGAGCTCCTATAATTCACCCCTCCACTTT. This chain links TRBV11-2 with TRBJ1-6; no firm D call. Germline loops: CDR1 SGHAT, CDR2 FQNNGV. Trimming removed 5 bases from V and 0 bases from J, with 20 bases in between. The CDR3 contains 19 residues.

The chain couples TRBV27 to TRBJ1-1; D is unresolved. CDR3 length: 14 residues. Per the germline V gene, CDR1 is MNHEY and CDR2 is SMNVEV (reference sequence). V was shortened by 5 bases and J by 4 bases, with 14 bases between the two germline ends. CDR3 DNA sequence: TGTGCCAGCAGTCCTCAGCCAGCGGGCACTGAAGCTTTCTTT. Translation gives CASSPQPAGTEAFF.

The V and J genes are TRBV10-3 and TRBJ2-3; no clear D gene. The germline gives CDR1 ENHRY, CDR2 SYGVKD. The V end lost 2 bases, the J end lost 0 bases, and 12 bases lay between the germline ends. The CDR3 spans 16 residues. CDR3 nucleotides: TGTGCCATCAGTGAGAAGGGTAGTACTAGCACAGATACGCAGTATTTT. As protein: CAISEKGSTSTDTQYF.

The chain uses TRBV4-1 and TRBJ1-5; D call uncertain. The CDR3 is made up of 15 amino acids. CDR1 MGHRA and CDR2 YSYEKL come from the germline V gene. V shed 4 bases and J shed 0 bases, with 10 bases lying between them. The CDR3 here is CASSPIIHSNQPQHF. DNA for the CDR3: TGCGCCAGCAGCCCGATAATCCATAGCAATCAGCCCCAGCATTTT.

The chain uses TRBV30 and TRBJ2-5, with 7 bases that match TRBD1. V lost 6 bases to trimming and J lost 0 bases; unmatched junction nucleotides: 13. Germline CDR1 reads GTSNPN; CDR2 reads SVGIG (reference sequence). CDR3 length equals 16 residues. DNA for the CDR3: TGTGCCTGTGGGGACAGTGCCCAGTTGTACCAAGAGACCCAGTACTTC. Its protein is CACGDSAQLYQETQYF.